This T cell receptor (beta chain) was documented in a study of lymphopenia after photon versus proton radiotherapy. Whole-study results and caveats: Oligoclonal CD8+ Temra expansion after nadir drove photon patients' diversity drop. Survival link was tested only in deceased patients; proton benefit remains a possibility.

Assay used: immunoSEQ multiplex PCR; TCRdb lists only in-frame clones, some missing. The sample lists over 25,000 clones, under 90% occurring once. Concerning this clone: Its target is unknown.

The CDR3 contains 17 residues. From germline, CDR1 is LNHDA and CDR2 SQIVND (reference sequence). V lost 1 base to trimming and J lost 1 base, with 16 bases between them. The TCR sequence derives from a woman aged 50 to 60 with pancreatic cancer. Sequencing was performed on peripheral blood, taken from a patient treated with photon-based radiotherapy. The chain carries TRBV19 and TRBJ1-1; a possible D gene is TRBD1 (5 bases). The CDR3: CASSIAGRGDGNTEAFF. CDR3 bases: TGTGCCAGTAGTATAGCCGGACGGGGCGACGGGAACACTGAAGCTTTCTTT.